This entry is about one TCR beta chain. Germline V gene lookup returns CDR1 LNHDA and CDR2 SQIVND (reference sequence). V lost 5 bases and J 0 bases, leaving 8 bases between the germline ends. The CDR3 length is 14 residues. The source of the sample is a study of blood T cell repertoires in COVID-19. As for the study in general: Samples representing acute and convalescent COVID-19 were sourced from the United States, Italy and Spain.

This table comes from immunoSEQ multiplex PCR, and its TCRdb copy is limited to in-frame clones, with some not included. The data hold 400,000 or so clones, with over 75% observed a single time. The chain employs TRBV19 and TRBJ1-5; a weak D match, TRBD1 (5 bases). The sequence was obtained from a man aged 25-45 years who had recovered from COVID-19. Input material: PBMCs or T cells enriched from blood (not recorded which). As DNA, the CDR3 is TGTGCCAGTAGTTCCGACAGTAGCAATCAGCCCCAGCATTTT. This encodes CASSSDSSNQPQHF.